The T cell receptor (beta chain) under discussion was sequenced for a study of cytomegalovirus exposure and HLA in healthy donors (TCRdb year 2017). Regarding the research as a whole: According to an earlier analysis of 587 of the donors, 200 million or so T cells yielded over 100 million unique TCR beta sequences and approximately 280 Gb of sequence data. An earlier analysis of roughly 580 of the donors used high-throughput TCR beta sequencing to judge whether each TCR beta V gene segment behaved as functional or pseudogenic. The number of donors typed differed by locus, with 629-630 for A, B, C, DRB1 and DQB1, 522 for DQA1, over 600 for DPA1, and around 450 for DPB1. Using immunosequencing, the study profiled T cell repertoires from 500 to 800 subjects and related those repertoires to cytomegalovirus serostatus. Alongside the repertoire data, information on donor age, sex, ethnicity and CMV serostatus was compiled. A later analysis re-analyzed previously published TCR beta repertoires from hundreds of donors and added high-resolution HLA genotyping to study TCR occurrence patterns. All discovery cohort repertoires had been generated using a single sequencing platform. The study was designed to test whether signatures of past pathogen exposure could be identified by cataloging public T cell receptors. Roughly five DR-DQ haplotypes were handled as single units for association and clustering because linkage in the cohort was strong. The study combined high-throughput TCR immunosequencing, statistical association of individual TCRs with disease status, and machine learning to predict cytomegalovirus infection status. Among under 450 genotyped donors of the cohort, an average of around 240,000 unique TCR beta nucleotide sequences were sequenced per donor, roughly 18% of them non-productive. The later analysis used no new phenotypic data to find candidate immune exposures, relying instead on TCR beta sequences and their occurrence across donors. The genetic ancestry cluster associated with self-reported Caucasian donors included 65% to 90% of the approximately 400 genotyped donors. A later genetic analysis used genome-wide SNP genotypes for about three fifths of the 666 donors, treating that subset as a discovery cohort. Roughly 300 gigabases of sequencing data and roughly 80 million unique TCR sequences made up an early release that covered approximately 620 HLA-typed donors. Along with the roughly 670-subject first cohort, a separate validation cohort of roughly 110 different subjects was used. HLA typing covered class I and class II loci at four-digit resolution.

On this clone itself: Its specific antigen is unknown. No per-base quality is available; no much larger clone lies one base away.

The cohort consisted of 666 healthy bone marrow donors. Cohort members were all nominally healthy when sampled, although unrecorded immune exposures were likely present. The donor was CMV seropositive and was included in the group of about 290 seropositive cohort members. Each donor provided a peripheral blood sample, and peripheral blood mononuclear cells were used for TCR beta sequencing. The Qiagen DNeasy Blood Extraction Kit was used to extract genomic DNA from the blood cell samples. Preparation of the library involved the immunoSEQ multiplex PCR assay. A mixture of 60 forward primers for TCR Vbeta segments and 13 reverse primers for TCR Jbeta segments was used in the multiplex PCR. A multiplex PCR assay on genomic DNA amplified the CDR3 region of rearranged TCR beta genes. Amplified TCR beta libraries were sequenced as 87-base-pair reads on the Illumina HiSeq System. The original pipeline was this. A later analysis counted approximately 84 million unique TCR beta chains across the 670 or so repertoires, and around 12 million of these chains were shared by at least two donors. A nearest-neighbor algorithm error-corrected the raw reads and collapsed the reads into unique sequences, merging closely related sequences to remove PCR and sequencing errors. Alignment of CDR3 sequences to IMGT reference sequences was used to assign V, D and J gene segments. Each retained sequence needed at least a six-nucleotide match to both a V gene segment and a J gene segment. A rearrangement counted as productive if the CDR3 had no stop codons and remained in frame with V and J, and every other rearrangement counted as non-productive. Following IMGT convention, CDR3 was defined as the stretch from the second conserved V-encoded cysteine to the conserved J-encoded phenylalanine. Sequences without an unambiguous match to a single V gene segment were excluded from the earlier analysis of about 600 of the donors. An earlier analysis of a few hundred of the donors classified V segments as functional when productive rearrangements were above 56.7% and as segregating when the standard deviation between donors was above 5%. A statistical classification framework was built to diagnose cytomegalovirus status from the catalog of TCR beta chain sequences. A later analysis assigned V and J genes by comparing TCR nucleotide sequences with IMGT/GENE-DB human TR gene sequences. The TCRdist pipeline was used in a later analysis to assign CDR3 sequences and most-parsimonious VDJ recombination scenarios. In a later analysis, each TCR beta chain was defined by its CDR3 amino acid sequence together with its V-gene family, and reads without a unique V-gene family were excluded. To address suspected cross-contamination and a sequencing artifact, a later analysis removed around 590 highly shared, low-generation-probability nucleotide sequences. In a later analysis, a clonal expansion index was calculated for each public chain from normalized within-repertoire ranks of inferred template counts. In a later analysis, generation probabilities were computed using a VDJ recombination model fitted to out-of-frame rearrangements, and the results were checked against IGoR. In a later analysis, hypergeometric tests were used to score TCR-TCR, TCR-HLA and TCR-CMV co-occurrence, with a repertoire-size bias correction applied to TCR pairs. False discovery rates were estimated in a later analysis by permuting HLA or CMV assignments 20 times. In a later analysis, co-occurring TCRs were grouped using DBSCAN, with TCRdist sequence similarity added in when clustering inside HLA-allele-positive subsets. Repertoires with fewer than 30,000 or more than 120,000 public chains, plus five repertoires with anomalous nucleotide sharing, were excluded from co-occurrence clustering. TCRdb took this table from immuneACCESS and kept in-frame rearrangements with V and J called. Such tables lack part of the clones; where checked against another copy, unresolved V genes explain under half of the gap, and the rest is unexplained. V, J and clone size were drawn from that table, and D and trimming were deduced from the DNA. The sample data list 200,000 or so clones, and 75% to 80% of these were observed just once. The ten largest account for approximately 2% of the sample.

The paper's findings and limits, for the study overall: Because the 87-base-pair reads could not distinguish some IMGT-functional V segments, including TRBV6-2 and TRBV6-3, those segments were excluded. In a later analysis, HLA-associated TCR beta chains showed more clonal expansion and lower generation probabilities than non-associated chains that were equally common. In this cohort, only TCR beta chains were sequenced, and detectable features were limited by the absence of alpha or paired-chain data. Roughly uniform sequencing depth across donors was assumed in presence/absence analyses, although this assumption may not hold. In a later analysis, some 17,000 TCR beta sequences were associated with specific HLA alleles at a false discovery rate of 0.05. Because counts were too low, about 15 rarely observed V segments, including chromosome 9 orphons, were left out of the earlier analysis of 587 of the donors. According to a later analysis, TCR association rates differed among HLA loci, with DRB1 alleles showing the most associated TCRs and HLA-C alleles showing the fewest. Three of the identified cytomegalovirus-associated TCR beta chains were confirmed in vitro to be specific for cytomegalovirus antigens. In both the original and validation cohorts, the classifier was reported to diagnose cytomegalovirus status with high specificity and sensitivity. Assigning TCR associations to individual alleles was difficult when HLA alleles, especially DR and DQ, strongly co-occurred. It was suggested by the authors that the approach could potentially be generalized to other disease states and immunological phenotypes. Most TCR sequences were observed very rarely across donors, whereas some public TCRs were present in many individuals. A later analysis found that most CMV-associated TCR beta chains appeared HLA-restricted, with HLA associations seemingly driven largely by CMV exposure. CMV serostatus was the only immune exposure information available for the cohort. HLA typing was unavailable for some donors at each locus, so association tests used only the typed subset. Broadly in line with IMGT annotations, most TCR beta V segments showed up in productive rearrangements about 87% or about 30% of the time in an earlier analysis of several hundred of the donors. A later genetic analysis reported fewer N-insertions in productive TCRs among donors in an Asian-associated ancestry cluster than the roughly 640-donor mean. The study gave a list of roughly 150 TCR beta chains associated with cytomegalovirus. Correlated functional status among segregating V segments might be attributable to linkage disequilibrium, but an unknown experimental factor could not be ruled out. The sequencing pipeline was judged likely to have produced a cluster of highly shared sequence variants as a technical artifact. In a later analysis, several top co-occurrence clusters were reported to appear linked to parvovirus B19, influenza, CMV and Epstein-Barr virus. A later genetic analysis associated a missense DCLRE1C variant with V-gene and J-gene trimming of TCR beta chains, and an independent cohort replicated the association. A further reported finding was that TCR beta sequences accurately predicted the HLA-A and HLA-B alleles for most subjects in the first cohort.

V is trimmed back by 7 bases and J by 3 bases, and the junction contains 9 bases that no gene match accounts for. The cysteine opens and the phenylalanine closes a CDR3 of 14 amino acids. Here the CDR3 DNA is all that survives: 42 bases in frame from base 1. CDR1 and CDR2 are read off the germline V gene as SNHLY and FYNNEI. The sequence was obtained from a woman aged 30 to 39 in good health and CMV-seropositive. Sequencing used PBMCs. Recombination joined TRBV2 with TRBJ2-7; 7 bases in the junction line up with TRBD1. CDR3 region: CASKGDSASYEQYF. Read as DNA, the sequence is TGTGCCAGCAAGGGGGACAGTGCTAGCTACGAGCAGTACTTC.